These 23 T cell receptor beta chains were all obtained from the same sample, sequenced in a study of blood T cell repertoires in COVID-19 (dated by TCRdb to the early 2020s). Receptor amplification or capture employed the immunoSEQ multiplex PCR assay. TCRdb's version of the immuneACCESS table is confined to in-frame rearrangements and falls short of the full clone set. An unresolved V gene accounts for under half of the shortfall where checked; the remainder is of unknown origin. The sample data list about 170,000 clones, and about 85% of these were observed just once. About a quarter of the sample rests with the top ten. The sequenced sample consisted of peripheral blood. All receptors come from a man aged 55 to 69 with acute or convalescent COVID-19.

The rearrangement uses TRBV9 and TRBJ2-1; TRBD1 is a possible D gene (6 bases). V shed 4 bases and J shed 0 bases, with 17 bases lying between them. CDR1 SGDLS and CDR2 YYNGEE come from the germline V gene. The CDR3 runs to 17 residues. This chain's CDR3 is CASSPPGGLSSYNEQFF. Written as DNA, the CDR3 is TGTGCCAGCAGCCCCCCTGGGGGCCTGAGCTCCTACAATGAGCAGTTCTTC.

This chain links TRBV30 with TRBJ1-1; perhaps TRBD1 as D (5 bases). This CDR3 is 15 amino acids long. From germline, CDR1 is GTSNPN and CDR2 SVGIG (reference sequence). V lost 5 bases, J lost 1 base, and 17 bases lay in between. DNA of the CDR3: TGTGCCTGGGGGGGGTCTTACTACGCGAACACTGAAGCTTTCTTT. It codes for CAWGGSYYANTEAFF. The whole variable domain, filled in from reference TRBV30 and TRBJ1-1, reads SQTIHQWPATLVQPVGSPLSLECTVEGTSNPNLYWYRQAAGRGLQLLFYSVGIGQISSEVPQNLSASRPQDRQFILSSKKLLLSDSGFYLCAWGGSYYANTEAFFGQGTRLTVV.

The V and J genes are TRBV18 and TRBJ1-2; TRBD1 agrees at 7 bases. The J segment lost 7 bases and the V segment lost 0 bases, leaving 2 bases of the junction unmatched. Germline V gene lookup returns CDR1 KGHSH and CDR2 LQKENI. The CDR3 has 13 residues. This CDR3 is CASSPPTGFGYTF. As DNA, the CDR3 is TGTGCCAGCTCACCACCGACAGGGTTTGGCTACACCTTC.

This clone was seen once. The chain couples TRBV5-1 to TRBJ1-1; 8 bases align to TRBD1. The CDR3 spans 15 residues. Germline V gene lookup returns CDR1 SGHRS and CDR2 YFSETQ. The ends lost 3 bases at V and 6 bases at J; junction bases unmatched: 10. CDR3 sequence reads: CASSSESGGLAEAFF. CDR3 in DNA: TGCGCCAGCAGCTCGGAATCAGGGGGCTTGGCTGAAGCTTTCTTT. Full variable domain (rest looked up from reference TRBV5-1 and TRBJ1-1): KAGVTQTPRYLIKTRGQQVTLSCSPISGHRSVSWYQQTPGQGLQFLFEYFSETQRNKGNFPGRFSGRQFSNSRSEMNVSTLELGDSALYLCASSSESGGLAEAFFGQGTRLTVV.

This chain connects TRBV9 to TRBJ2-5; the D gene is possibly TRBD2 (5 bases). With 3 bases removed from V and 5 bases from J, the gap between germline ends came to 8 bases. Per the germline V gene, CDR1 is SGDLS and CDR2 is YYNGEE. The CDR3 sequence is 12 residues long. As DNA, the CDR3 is TGTGCCAGCAGCGCCCCGGGGGAGACCCAGTACTTC. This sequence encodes CASSAPGETQYF.

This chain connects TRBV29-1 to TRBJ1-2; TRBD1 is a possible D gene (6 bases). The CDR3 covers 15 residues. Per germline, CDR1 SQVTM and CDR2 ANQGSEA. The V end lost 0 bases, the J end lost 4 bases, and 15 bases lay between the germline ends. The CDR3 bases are TGCAGCGTTGAAGATCCAGGGGAGGGGATCTATGGCTACACCTTC. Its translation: CSVEDPGEGIYGYTF.

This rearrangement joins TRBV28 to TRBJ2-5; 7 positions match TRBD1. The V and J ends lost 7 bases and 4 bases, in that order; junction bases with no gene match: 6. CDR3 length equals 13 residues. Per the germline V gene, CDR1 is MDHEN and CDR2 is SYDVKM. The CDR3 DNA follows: TGTGCCAGCATGCAGGGGGTAAGAGAGACCCAGTACTTC. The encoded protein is CASMQGVRETQYF.

The CDR3 DNA reads as TGTGCCACCAGCAGACAGGGGAATGAAAAACTGTTTTTT. This gives the protein CATSRQGNEKLFF. The chain combines TRBV15 with TRBJ1-4; D might be TRBD1 (6 bases). CDR1 is LNHNV and CDR2 is YYDKDF in the germline V gene (reference sequence). The CDR3 totals 13 residues. The V gene lost 2 bases and the J gene lost 5 bases, with 6 bases spanning the gap. The complete variable domain, with remaining parts taken from reference TRBV15 and TRBJ1-4, reads DAMVIQNPRYQVTQFGKPVTLSCSQTLNHNVMYWYQQKSSQAPKLLFHYYDKDFNNEADTPDNFQSRRPNTSFCFLDIRSPGLGDTAMYLCATSRQGNEKLFFGSGTQLSVL.

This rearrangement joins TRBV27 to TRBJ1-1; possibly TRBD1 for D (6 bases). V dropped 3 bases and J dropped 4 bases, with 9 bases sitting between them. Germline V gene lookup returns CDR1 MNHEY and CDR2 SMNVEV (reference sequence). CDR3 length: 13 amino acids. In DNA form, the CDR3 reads TGTGCCAGCAGTTTTCAGGGGTCCACTGAAGCTTTCTTT. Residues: CASSFQGSTEAFF.

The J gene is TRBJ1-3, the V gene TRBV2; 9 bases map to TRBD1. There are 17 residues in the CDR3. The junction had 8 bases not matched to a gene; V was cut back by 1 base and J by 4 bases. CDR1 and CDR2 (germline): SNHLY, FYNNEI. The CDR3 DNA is TGTGCCAGCAGTGAAGTTGGGACAGGGTTACGCGGAAACACCATATATTTT. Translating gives CASSEVGTGLRGNTIYF.

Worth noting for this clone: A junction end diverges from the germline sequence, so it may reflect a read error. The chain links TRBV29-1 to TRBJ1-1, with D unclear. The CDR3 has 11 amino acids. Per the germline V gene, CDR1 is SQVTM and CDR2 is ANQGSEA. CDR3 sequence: CSGGGNIEAFF. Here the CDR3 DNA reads TGCAGCGGTGGAGGGAACATTGAAGCTTTCTTT.

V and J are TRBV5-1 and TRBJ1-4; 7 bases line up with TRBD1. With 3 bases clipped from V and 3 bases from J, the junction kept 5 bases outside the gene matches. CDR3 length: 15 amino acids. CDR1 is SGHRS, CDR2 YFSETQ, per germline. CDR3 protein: CASSSQGRSNEKLFF. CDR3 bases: TGCGCCAGCAGCTCACAGGGGAGGTCTAATGAAAAACTGTTTTTT.

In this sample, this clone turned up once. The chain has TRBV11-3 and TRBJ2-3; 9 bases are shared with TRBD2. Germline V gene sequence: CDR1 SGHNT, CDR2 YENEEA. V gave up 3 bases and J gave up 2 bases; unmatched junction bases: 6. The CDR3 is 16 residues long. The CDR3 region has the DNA TGTGCCAGCAGCTTTGTTGCGGGAGGGATCACAGATACGCAGTATTTT. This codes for CASSFVAGGITDTQYF.

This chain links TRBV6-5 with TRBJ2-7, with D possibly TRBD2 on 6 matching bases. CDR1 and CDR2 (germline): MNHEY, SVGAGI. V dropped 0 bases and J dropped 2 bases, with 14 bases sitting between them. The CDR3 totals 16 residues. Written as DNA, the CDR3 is TGTGCCAGCAGTTACTCGTCGGCGGGGTCTCCCTACGAGCAGTACTTC. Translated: CASSYSSAGSPYEQYF.

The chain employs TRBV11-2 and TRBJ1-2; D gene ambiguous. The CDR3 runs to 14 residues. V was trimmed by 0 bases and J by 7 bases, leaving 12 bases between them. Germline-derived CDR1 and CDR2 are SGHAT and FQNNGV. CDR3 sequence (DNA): TGTGCCAGCAGCTTAGATGGGAGTACGGGTGGCTACACCTTC. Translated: CASSLDGSTGGYTF.

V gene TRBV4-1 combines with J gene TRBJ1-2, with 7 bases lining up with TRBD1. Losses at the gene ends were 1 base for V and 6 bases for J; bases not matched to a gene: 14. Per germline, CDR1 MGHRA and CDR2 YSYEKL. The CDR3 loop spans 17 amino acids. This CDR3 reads CASSQVTINGQADGYTF. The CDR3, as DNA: TGCGCCAGCAGCCAAGTAACCATAAACGGACAGGCAGATGGCTACACCTTC.

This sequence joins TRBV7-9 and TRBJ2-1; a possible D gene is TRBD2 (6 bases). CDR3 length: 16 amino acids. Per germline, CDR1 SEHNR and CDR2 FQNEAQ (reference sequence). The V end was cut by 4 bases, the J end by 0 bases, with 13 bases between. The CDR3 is CASSWVAVSSYNEQFF. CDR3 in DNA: TGTGCCAGCAGCTGGGTAGCGGTTAGCTCCTACAATGAGCAGTTCTTC.

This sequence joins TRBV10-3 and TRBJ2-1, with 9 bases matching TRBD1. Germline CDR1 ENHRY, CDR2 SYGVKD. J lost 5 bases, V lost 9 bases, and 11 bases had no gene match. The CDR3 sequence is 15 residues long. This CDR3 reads CAISRGQGLDNEQFF. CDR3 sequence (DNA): TGTGCCATATCTCGGGGACAGGGATTGGACAATGAGCAGTTCTTC.

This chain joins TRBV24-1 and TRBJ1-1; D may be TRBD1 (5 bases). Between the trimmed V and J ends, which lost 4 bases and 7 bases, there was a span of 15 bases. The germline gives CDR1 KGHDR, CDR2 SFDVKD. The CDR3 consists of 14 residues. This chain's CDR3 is CATSDPGTGLEAFF. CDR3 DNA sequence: TGTGCCACCAGTGACCCAGGGACTGGGCTTGAAGCTTTCTTT.

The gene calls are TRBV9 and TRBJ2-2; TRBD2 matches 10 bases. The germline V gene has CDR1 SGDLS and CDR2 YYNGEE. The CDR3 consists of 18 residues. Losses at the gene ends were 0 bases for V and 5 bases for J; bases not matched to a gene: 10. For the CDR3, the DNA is TGTGCCAGCAGCGTAGGGGCTAGCGGGAGTCTCCGGACCGGGGAGCTGTTTTTT. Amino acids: CASSVGASGSLRTGELFF.

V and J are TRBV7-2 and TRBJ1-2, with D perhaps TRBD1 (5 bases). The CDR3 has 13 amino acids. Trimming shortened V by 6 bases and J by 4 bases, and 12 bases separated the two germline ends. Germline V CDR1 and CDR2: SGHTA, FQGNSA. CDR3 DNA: TGTGCCAGCAGAAATAGGGGTAGCTATGGCTACACCTTC. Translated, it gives CASRNRGSYGYTF.

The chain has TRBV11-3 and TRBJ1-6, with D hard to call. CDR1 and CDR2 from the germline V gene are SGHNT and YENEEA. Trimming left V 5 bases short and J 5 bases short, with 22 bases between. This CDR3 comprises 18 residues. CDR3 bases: TGTGCCAGCAGCCCCTCCAGTGGCTTAAGTTGGCATAATTCACCCCTCCACTTT. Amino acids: CASSPSSGLSWHNSPLHF.

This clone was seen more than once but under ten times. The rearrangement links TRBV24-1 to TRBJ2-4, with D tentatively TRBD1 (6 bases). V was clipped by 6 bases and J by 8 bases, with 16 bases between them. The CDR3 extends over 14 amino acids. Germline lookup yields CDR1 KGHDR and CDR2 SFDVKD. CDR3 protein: CATSPAGAGDIQYF. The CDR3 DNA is TGTGCCACCAGTCCAGCAGGGGCCGGGGACATTCAGTACTTC.